One sample yielded the 14 T cell receptor beta chains listed below, sequenced in a study of blood T cell repertoires in COVID-19. The assay was immunoSEQ multiplex PCR, and TCRdb's table has in-frame clones only and misses some. The sample consists of nearly 95,000 clones, roughly 85% of them appearing once. Sequenced: peripheral blood. These receptor sequences come from a human donor in a cohort sampled during active COVID-19.

V and J are TRBV2 and TRBJ1-1, with TRBD1 as a possible D gene (5 bases). The CDR3 has 14 residues. The germline CDR1 and CDR2 sequences are SNHLY and FYNNEI. The V and J ends lost 4 bases and 1 base respectively, with 10 bases between them. The chain's CDR3 is CASSVWGGNTEAFF. The CDR3 DNA reads as TGTGCCAGCAGTGTATGGGGGGGGAACACTGAAGCTTTCTTT.

Only a few counts were recorded for this clone. This chain connects TRBV20-1 to TRBJ2-1; D possibly corresponds to TRBD2 (5 bases). CDR3 size: 11 residues. In germline, CDR1 is DFQATT, CDR2 SNEGSKA (reference sequence). Trimming shortened V by 3 bases and J by 8 bases, and 8 bases separated the two germline ends. The CDR3 region is CSASSGDEQFF. The CDR3 bases are TGCAGTGCTAGCTCCGGGGATGAGCAGTTCTTC.

The CDR3 reads CASSLELRTGNPLASPLHF. Written as DNA, the CDR3 is TGCGCCAGCAGCTTGGAACTGAGGACAGGGAACCCTCTTGCCTCACCCCTCCACTTT. The chain couples TRBV5-1 to TRBJ1-6; 8 bases line up with TRBD1. Germline assignment: CDR1 SGHRS and CDR2 YFSETQ. The ends lost 0 bases at V and 10 bases at J; junction bases unmatched: 18. The CDR3 loop spans 19 amino acids. Looking up the rest from reference TRBV5-1 and TRBJ1-6 gives the full variable domain: KAGVTQTPRYLIKTRGQQVTLSCSPISGHRSVSWYQQTPGQGLQFLFEYFSETQRNKGNFPGRFSGRQFSNSRSEMNVSTLELGDSALYLCASSLELRTGNPLASPLHFGNGTRLTVT.

The V and J genes are TRBV7-8 and TRBJ1-2, with D hard to call. Per the germline V gene, CDR1 is SGHVS and CDR2 is FQNEAQ. V was cut by 4 bases and J by 6 bases, with 12 bases left in between. The CDR3 is 13 amino acids. The CDR3 nucleotides are TGTGCCAGCAGCTCGTCGCTATTCCATGGCTACACCTTC. Protein sequence: CASSSSLFHGYTF.

The chain carries TRBV29-1 and TRBJ2-3, with 8 bases lining up with TRBD1. CDR1 and CDR2 from the germline V gene are SQVTM and ANQGSEA. The CDR3 length is 13 residues. V shed 4 bases and J 2 bases; nucleotides not matched to a gene: 2. CDR3 protein: CSVGRGPTDTQYF. In DNA form, the CDR3 reads TGCAGCGTTGGCAGGGGGCCCACAGATACGCAGTATTTT.

In its sample, this clone was seen a few times. This sequence joins TRBV18 and TRBJ1-5; a possible D gene is TRBD1 (6 bases). The V gene lost 5 bases and the J gene lost 9 bases, with 11 bases spanning the gap. From germline, CDR1 is KGHSH and CDR2 LQKENI. The CDR3 is made up of 12 amino acids. The CDR3 sequence is CASSTGFGPQHF. CDR3 DNA: TGTGCCAGCTCAACAGGGTTTGGGCCCCAGCATTTT.

This clone was observed a few times. The chain couples TRBV4-1 to TRBJ1-6; D gene uncertain. This CDR3 has 14 residues. The V end was cut by 0 bases, the J end by 9 bases, with 9 bases between. CDR1 is MGHRA and CDR2 is YSYEKL in the germline V gene. The CDR3 here is CASSQDLRGSPLHF. The CDR3 nucleotides are TGCGCCAGCAGCCAAGATCTTCGGGGTTCACCCCTCCACTTT.

The chain uses TRBV5-8 and TRBJ1-2; 7 bases are a match to TRBD1. The V segment lost 1 base and the J segment 8 bases; nucleotides outside the gene matches: 8. Germline assignment: CDR1 SGHTS and CDR2 YDEGEE. This CDR3 is built from 14 residues. CDR3 sequence (DNA): TGTGCCAGCAGCTTGAGACAGGGTTCGCACGGCTACACCTTC. Its protein is CASSLRQGSHGYTF.

The chain is built from TRBV2 and TRBJ2-7; TRBD1 matches at 10 bases. In germline, CDR1 is SNHLY, CDR2 FYNNEI. V lost 4 bases and J lost 9; bases outside the gene matches: 9. The CDR3 runs to 14 residues. The CDR3 here is CASSGQGAVTGQYF. CDR3 nucleotides: TGTGCCAGCAGTGGACAGGGGGCGGTAACGGGGCAGTACTTC.

J is TRBJ2-7 and V is TRBV6-6, with a weak D call TRBD1 (6 bases). The CDR3 has 13 residues. CDR1 is MNHNY and CDR2 is SVGAGI in the germline V gene (reference sequence). Trimming took 5 bases from V and 7 from J, leaving 15 bases between them. The DNA of the CDR3 is TGTGCCAGCAGTGGCACAGGGCGTGGGGAGCAGTACTTC. Amino acids: CASSGTGRGEQYF.

The CDR3 DNA follows: TGTGCCAGTAGTAGCCGTAGACAGGGGAGCAATCAGCCCCAGCATTTT. This encodes CASSSRRQGSNQPQHF. The rearrangement uses TRBV19 and TRBJ1-5; 8 nucleotides match TRBD1. V dropped 4 bases and J dropped 1; count of bases not matched to a gene: 6. Germline CDR1 and CDR2: LNHDA and SQIVND (reference sequence). The length of the CDR3 is 16 residues.

The chain is built from TRBV7-2 and TRBJ2-7, with 8 bases identical to TRBD2. V was clipped by 2 bases and J by 4 bases; unmatched bases: 4. The length of the CDR3 is 14 residues. CDR1 and CDR2 (germline): SGHTA, FQGNSA. CDR3 region: CASSLLSGSYEQYF. CDR3 sequence (DNA): TGTGCCAGCAGCTTACTCAGCGGGAGTTACGAGCAGTACTTC.

V is TRBV6-7 and J is TRBJ1-6; maybe TRBD1 (5 bases). TRBV6-7 is reported as an ORF; its role is uncertain. The CDR3 is 15 amino acids. The ends were cut back, 6 bases at V and 12 bases at J, with 21 bases in the middle. CDR3 sequence reads: CASSPWDFKIIPLHF. The CDR3 coding sequence is TGTGCCAGCAGCCCCTGGGACTTTAAGATCATACCCCTCCACTTT.

This chain connects TRBV5-1 to TRBJ2-2, with D perhaps matching TRBD1 (5 bases). Trimming took 1 base from V and 2 from J, leaving 6 bases between them. This CDR3 has 14 amino acids. Looked up from germline, CDR1 is SGHRS and CDR2 is YFSETQ. The CDR3: CASSLQGNTGELFF. CDR3 DNA sequence: TGCGCCAGCAGCTTGCAGGGTAACACCGGGGAGCTGTTTTTT.